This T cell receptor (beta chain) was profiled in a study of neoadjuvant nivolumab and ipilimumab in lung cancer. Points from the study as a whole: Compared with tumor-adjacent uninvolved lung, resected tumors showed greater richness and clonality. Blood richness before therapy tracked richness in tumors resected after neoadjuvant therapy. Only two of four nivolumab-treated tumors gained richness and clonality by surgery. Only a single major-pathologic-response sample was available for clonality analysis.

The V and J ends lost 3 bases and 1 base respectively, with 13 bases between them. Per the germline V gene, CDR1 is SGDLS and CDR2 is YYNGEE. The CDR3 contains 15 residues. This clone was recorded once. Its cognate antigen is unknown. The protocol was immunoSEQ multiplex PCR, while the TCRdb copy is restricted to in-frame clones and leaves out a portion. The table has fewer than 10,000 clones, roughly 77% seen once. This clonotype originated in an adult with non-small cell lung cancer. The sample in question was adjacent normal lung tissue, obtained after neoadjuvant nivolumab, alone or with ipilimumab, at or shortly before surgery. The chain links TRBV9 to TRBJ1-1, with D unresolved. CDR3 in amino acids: CASSGGVPRNTEAFF. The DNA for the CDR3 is TGTGCCAGCAGCGGCGGGGTTCCTCGGAACACTGAAGCTTTCTTT.